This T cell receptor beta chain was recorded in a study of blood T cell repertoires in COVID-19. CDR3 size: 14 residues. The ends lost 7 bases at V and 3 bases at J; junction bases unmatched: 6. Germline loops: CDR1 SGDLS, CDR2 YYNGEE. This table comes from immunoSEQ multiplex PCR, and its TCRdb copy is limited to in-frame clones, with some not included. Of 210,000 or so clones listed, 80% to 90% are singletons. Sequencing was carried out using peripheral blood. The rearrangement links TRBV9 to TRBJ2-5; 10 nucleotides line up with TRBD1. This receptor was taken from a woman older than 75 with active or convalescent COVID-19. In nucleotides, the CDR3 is TGTGCCAGCTCAGAGACAGGGGGCGAAGAGACCCAGTACTTC. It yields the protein CASSETGGEETQYF. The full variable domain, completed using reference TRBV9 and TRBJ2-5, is DSGVTQTPKHLITATGQRVTLRCSPRSGDLSVYWYQQSLDQGLQFLIQYYNGEERAKGNILERFSAQQFPDLHSELNLSSLELGDSALYFCASSETGGEETQYFGPGTRLLVL.